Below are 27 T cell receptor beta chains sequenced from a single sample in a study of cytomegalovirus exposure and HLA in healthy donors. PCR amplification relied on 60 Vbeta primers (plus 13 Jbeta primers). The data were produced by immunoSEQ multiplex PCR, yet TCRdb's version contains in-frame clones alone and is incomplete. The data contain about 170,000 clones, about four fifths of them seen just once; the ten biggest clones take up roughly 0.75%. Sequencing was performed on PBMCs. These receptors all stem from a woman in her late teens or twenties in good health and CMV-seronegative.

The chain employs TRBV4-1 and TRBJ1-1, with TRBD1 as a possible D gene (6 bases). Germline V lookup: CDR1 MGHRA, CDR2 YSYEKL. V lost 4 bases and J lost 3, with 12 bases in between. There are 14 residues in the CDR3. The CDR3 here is CASSRHSGDTEAFF. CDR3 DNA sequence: TGCGCCAGCAGCCGTCATTCAGGGGACACTGAAGCTTTCTTT.

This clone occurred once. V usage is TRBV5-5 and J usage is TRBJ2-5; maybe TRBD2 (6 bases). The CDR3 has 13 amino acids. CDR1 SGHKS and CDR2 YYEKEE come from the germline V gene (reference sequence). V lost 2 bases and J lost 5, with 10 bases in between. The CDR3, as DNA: TGTGCCAGCAGCTTTCGGGGGAGGGAGACCCAGTACTTC. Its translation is CASSFRGRETQYF.

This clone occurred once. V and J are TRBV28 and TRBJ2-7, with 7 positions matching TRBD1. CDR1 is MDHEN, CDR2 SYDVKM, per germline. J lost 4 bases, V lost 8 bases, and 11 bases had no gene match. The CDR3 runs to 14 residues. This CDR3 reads CASGQQGIGYEQYF. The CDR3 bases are TGTGCCAGCGGACAACAGGGGATCGGGTACGAGCAGTACTTC.

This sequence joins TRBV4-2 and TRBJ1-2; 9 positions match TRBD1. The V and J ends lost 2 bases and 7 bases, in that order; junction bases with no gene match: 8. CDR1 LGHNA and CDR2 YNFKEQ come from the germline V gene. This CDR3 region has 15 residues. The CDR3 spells CASSQSGQGSGGYTF. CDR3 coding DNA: TGTGCCAGCAGCCAATCGGGACAGGGAAGTGGTGGCTACACCTTC.

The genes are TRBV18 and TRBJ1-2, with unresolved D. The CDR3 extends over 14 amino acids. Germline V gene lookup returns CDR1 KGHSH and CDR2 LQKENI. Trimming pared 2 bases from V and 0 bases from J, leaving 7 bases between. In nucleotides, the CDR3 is TGTGCCAGCTCACCAGAAACAGCTAACTATGGCTACACCTTC. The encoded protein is CASSPETANYGYTF.

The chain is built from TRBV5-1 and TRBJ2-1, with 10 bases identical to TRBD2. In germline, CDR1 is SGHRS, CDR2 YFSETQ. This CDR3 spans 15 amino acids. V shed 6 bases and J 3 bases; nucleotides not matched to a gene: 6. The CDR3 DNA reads TGCGCCAGCAAATGGCTAGCGGGAGTCTACAATGAGCAGTTCTTC. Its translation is CASKWLAGVYNEQFF.

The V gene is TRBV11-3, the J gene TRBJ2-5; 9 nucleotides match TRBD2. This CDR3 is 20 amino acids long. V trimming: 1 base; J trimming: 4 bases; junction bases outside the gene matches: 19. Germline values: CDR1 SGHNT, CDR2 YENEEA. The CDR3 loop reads CASSLGTFMEREDDGETQYF. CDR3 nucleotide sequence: TGTGCCAGCAGCTTAGGAACTTTTATGGAGCGGGAGGATGATGGAGAGACCCAGTACTTC.

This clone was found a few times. The CDR3 nucleotides are TGTGCCAGCAGCCCCCGGGAGGGGAACACTGAAGCTTTCTTT. Translating it yields CASSPREGNTEAFF. This chain joins TRBV7-8 and TRBJ1-1; no definite D call. This CDR3 comprises 14 residues. CDR1 is SGHVS and CDR2 is FQNEAQ in the germline V gene. Trimming stripped 5 bases from V and 1 base from J, with 11 bases between. The full variable domain, in which reference TRBV7-8 and TRBJ1-1 provide the parts outside the CDR3, is GAGVSQSPRYKVAKRGQDVALRCDPISGHVSLFWYQQALGQGPEFLTYFQNEAQLDKSGLPSDRFFAERPEGSVSTLKIQRTQQEDSAVYLCASSPREGNTEAFFGQGTRLTVV.

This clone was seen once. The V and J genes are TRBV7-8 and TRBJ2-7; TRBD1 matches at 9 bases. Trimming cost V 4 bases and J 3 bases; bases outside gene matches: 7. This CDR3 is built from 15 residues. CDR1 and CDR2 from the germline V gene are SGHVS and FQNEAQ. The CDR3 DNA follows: TGTGCCAGCAGCTGGGGGACAGGGAAAATCTACGAGCAGTACTTC. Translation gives CASSWGTGKIYEQYF.

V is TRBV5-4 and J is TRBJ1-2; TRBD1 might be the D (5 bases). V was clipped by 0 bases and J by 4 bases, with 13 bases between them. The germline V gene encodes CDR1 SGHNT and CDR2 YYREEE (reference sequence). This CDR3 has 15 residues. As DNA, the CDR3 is TGTGCCAGCAGCTTGGACAGACAGAATACCTATGGCTACACCTTC. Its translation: CASSLDRQNTYGYTF.

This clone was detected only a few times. CDR3 nucleotides: TGTGCCAGCAGTCTTATCTCCGGGACAGGGTGGGGCTACGAGCAGTACTTC. Residues: CASSLISGTGWGYEQYF. The J gene is TRBJ2-7, the V gene TRBV28; TRBD1 agrees at 9 bases. Germline values: CDR1 MDHEN, CDR2 SYDVKM. CDR3 length equals 17 residues. Trimming cost V 5 bases and J 3 bases; bases outside gene matches: 14.

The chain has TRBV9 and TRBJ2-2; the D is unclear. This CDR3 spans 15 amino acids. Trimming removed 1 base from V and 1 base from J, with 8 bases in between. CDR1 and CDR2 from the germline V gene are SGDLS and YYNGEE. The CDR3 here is CASSVSGLNTGELFF. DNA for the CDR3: TGTGCCAGCAGCGTAAGTGGCTTGAACACCGGGGAGCTGTTTTTT.

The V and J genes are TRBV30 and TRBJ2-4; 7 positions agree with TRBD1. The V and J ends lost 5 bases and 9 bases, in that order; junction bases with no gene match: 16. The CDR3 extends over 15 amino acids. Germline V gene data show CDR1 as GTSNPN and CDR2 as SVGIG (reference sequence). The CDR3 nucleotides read TGTGCCTGGGATCCGGGACAGAAAGTCGCGGGCATTCAGTACTTC. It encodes CAWDPGQKVAGIQYF.

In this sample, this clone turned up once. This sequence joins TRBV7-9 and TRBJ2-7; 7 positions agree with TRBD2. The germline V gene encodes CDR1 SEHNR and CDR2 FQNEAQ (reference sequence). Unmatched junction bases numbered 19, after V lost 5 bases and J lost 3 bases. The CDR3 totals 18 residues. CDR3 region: CASSQYFDGLVGLYEQYF. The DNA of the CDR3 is TGTGCCAGCAGCCAATATTTCGACGGACTAGTCGGACTCTACGAGCAGTACTTC.

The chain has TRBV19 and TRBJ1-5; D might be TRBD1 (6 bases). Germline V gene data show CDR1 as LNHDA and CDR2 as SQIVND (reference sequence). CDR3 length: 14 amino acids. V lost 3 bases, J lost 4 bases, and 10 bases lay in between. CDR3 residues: CASSIRQANQPQHF. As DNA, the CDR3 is TGTGCCAGTAGTATTCGACAGGCTAATCAGCCCCAGCATTTT.

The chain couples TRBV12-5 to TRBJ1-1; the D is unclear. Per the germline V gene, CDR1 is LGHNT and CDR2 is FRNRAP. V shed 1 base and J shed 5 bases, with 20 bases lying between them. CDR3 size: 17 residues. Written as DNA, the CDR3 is TGTGCTAGTGGTTTGGGACGGCGCCAAATGAGGAGAACTGAAGCTTTCTTT. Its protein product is CASGLGRRQMRRTEAFF.

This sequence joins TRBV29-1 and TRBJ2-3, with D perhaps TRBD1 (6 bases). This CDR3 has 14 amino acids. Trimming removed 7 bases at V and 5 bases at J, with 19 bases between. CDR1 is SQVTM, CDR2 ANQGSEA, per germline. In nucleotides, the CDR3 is TGCAGCGCTCAAAGCCAGGGGATCAGAGATACGCAGTATTTT. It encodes CSAQSQGIRDTQYF.

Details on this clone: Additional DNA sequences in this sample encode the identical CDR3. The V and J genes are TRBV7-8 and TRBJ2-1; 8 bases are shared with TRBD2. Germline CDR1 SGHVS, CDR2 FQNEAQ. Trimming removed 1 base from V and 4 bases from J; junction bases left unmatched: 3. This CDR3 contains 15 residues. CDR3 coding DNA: TGTGCCAGCAGCTTAGTGGCTAGCGGGTACAATGAGCAGTTCTTC. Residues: CASSLVASGYNEQFF.

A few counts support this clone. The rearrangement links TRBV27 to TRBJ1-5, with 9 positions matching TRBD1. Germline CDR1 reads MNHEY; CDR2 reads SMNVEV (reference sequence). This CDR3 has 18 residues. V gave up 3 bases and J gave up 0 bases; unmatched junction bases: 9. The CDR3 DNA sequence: TGTGCCAGCAGTTTTGGACAGGGGCTCGTTTATAGCAATCAGCCCCAGCATTTT. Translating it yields CASSFGQGLVYSNQPQHF.

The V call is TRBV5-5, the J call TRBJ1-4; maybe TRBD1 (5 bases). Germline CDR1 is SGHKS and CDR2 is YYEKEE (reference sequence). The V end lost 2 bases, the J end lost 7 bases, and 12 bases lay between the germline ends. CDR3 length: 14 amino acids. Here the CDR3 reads CASSFLGRGEKLFF. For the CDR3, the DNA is TGTGCCAGCAGCTTTCTGGGGAGGGGTGAAAAACTGTTTTTT.

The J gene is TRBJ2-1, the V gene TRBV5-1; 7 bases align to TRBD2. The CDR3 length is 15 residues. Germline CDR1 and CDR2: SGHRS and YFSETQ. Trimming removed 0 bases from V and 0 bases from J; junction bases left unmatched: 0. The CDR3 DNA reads TGCGCCAGCAGCTTGGCTAGCGGCTCCTACAATGAGCAGTTCTTC. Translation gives CASSLASGSYNEQFF.

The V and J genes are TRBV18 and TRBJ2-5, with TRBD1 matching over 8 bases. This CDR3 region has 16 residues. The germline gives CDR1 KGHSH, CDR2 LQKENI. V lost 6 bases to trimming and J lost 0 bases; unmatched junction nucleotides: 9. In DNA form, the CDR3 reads TGTGCCAGCTCCCTTCGGACAGGGTGGTACCAAGAGACCCAGTACTTC. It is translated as CASSLRTGWYQETQYF.

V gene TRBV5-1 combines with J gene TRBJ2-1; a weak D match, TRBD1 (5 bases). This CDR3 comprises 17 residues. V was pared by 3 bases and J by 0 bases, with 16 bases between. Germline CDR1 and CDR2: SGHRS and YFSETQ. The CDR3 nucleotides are TGCGCCAGCAGCTCGAGCCTGACAGCATACTCCTACAATGAGCAGTTCTTC. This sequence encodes CASSSSLTAYSYNEQFF.

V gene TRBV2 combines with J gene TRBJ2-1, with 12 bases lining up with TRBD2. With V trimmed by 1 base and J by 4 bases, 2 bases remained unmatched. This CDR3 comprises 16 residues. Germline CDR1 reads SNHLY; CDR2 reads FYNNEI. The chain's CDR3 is CASSEGLAGAYNEQFF. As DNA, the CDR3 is TGTGCCAGCAGTGAAGGACTAGCGGGGGCGTACAATGAGCAGTTCTTC.

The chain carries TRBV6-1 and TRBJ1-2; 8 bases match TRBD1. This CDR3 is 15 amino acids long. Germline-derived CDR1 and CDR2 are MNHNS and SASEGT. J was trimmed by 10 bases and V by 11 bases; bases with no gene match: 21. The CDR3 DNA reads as TGTGCCGCCAGTAGGTTGTCAGGGGGCTCAGTTATCTACACCTTC. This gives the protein CAASRLSGGSVIYTF.

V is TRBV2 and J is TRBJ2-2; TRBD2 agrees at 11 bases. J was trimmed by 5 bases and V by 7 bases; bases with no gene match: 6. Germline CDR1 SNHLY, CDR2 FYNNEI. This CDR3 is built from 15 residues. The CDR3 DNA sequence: TGTGCCAGCAATCAACTAGCGGGAGTGACCGGGGAGCTGTTTTTT. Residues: CASNQLAGVTGELFF.

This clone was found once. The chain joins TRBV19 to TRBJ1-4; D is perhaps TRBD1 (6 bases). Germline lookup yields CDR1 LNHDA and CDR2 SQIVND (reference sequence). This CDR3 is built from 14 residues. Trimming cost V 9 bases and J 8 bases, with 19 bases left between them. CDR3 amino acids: CASAGGLRSEKLFF. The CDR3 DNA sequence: TGTGCCAGCGCCGGGGGGCTTCGAAGCGAAAAACTGTTTTTT. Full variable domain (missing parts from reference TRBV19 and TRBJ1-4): DGGITQSPKYLFRKEGQNVTLSCEQNLNHDAMYWYRQDPGQGLRLIYYSQIVNDFQKGDIAEGYSVSREKKESFPLTVTSAQKNPTAFYLCASAGGLRSEKLFFGSGTQLSVL.